This T cell receptor (beta chain) emerged from a study of blood T cell repertoires in COVID-19. The wider study: The samples span acute and convalescent COVID-19 from the United States, Italy and Spain.

The data were produced by immunoSEQ multiplex PCR, yet TCRdb's version contains in-frame clones alone and is incomplete. The repertoire has hundreds of thousands of clones, approximately 84% of them found once; the top ten carry approximately 6%. Sequenced: peripheral blood. This receptor was taken from a man of 80 years or more with acute or convalescent COVID-19.

The CDR3 loop is CASRGGRATDTQYF. DNA of the CDR3: TGTGCCAGTAGAGGGGGCAGGGCGACAGATACGCAGTATTTT. V gene TRBV19 combines with J gene TRBJ2-3; TRBD1 matches 7 bases. The CDR3 runs 14 residues. V was pared by 6 bases and J by 3 bases, with 6 bases of the junction left unmatched. Germline V gene lookup returns CDR1 LNHDA and CDR2 SQIVND (reference sequence).